The rows below give T cell receptor beta chains drawn from one sample of a study of T cell responses to AZD1222 COVID-19 vaccine. Clones were read by immunoSEQ multiplex PCR, and TCRdb kept only the in-frame ones, dropping some. The data show under 70,000 clones, with roughly 80% seen just once and roughly 5.2% held by the top ten. Sequencing used peripheral blood, obtained 28 days after the second AZD1222 dose. The receptors derive from an adult who received the AZD1222 COVID-19 vaccine. CDR3s include the opening cysteine and the closing phenylalanine or tryptophan. A D gene is named only where the DNA matches it firmly. The size field is filled for only some rows; it gives once, few, many or a size class.

J gene: TRBJ2-1
V gene: TRBV11-2
D gene: TRBD1
clone size: medium-sized
CDR3 protein: CASSWTGLVNNEQFF
CDR3 DNA: TGTGCCAGCAGCTGGACAGGGTTGGTCAACAATGAGCAGTTCTTC

J gene: TRBJ2-4
V gene: TRBV4-2
D gene: .
clone size: .
CDR3 protein: CASSQDRGAKNIQYF
CDR3 DNA: TGTGCCAGCAGCCAAGATCGCGGAGCCAAAAACATTCAGTACTTC

J gene: TRBJ1-5
V gene: TRBV7-9
D gene: .
clone size: .
CDR3 protein: CASSLEGDGRNQPQHF
CDR3 DNA: TGTGCCAGCAGCTTAGAAGGGGACGGTCGGAATCAGCCCCAGCATTTT

J gene: TRBJ1-3
V gene: TRBV30
D gene: .
clone size: .
CDR3 protein: CAWSSGNTIYF
CDR3 DNA: TGTGCCTGGAGTAGTGGAAACACCATATATTTT

J gene: TRBJ2-1
V gene: TRBV3-1/TRBV3-2
D gene: TRBD2
clone size: few
CDR3 protein: CASSHGTTLSNEQFF
CDR3 DNA: TGTGCCAGCAGCCACGGGACTACGTTGTCCAATGAGCAGTTCTTC

J gene: TRBJ2-2
V gene: TRBV24-1
D gene: TRBD1
clone size: .
CDR3 protein: CATSVSGTGRAGELFF
CDR3 DNA: TGTGCCACCAGTGTATCCGGGACAGGGCGGGCCGGGGAGCTGTTTTTT

J gene: TRBJ1-6
V gene: TRBV18
D gene: TRBD1
clone size: .
CDR3 protein: CASSPPRQGANSPLHF
CDR3 DNA: TGTGCCAGCTCACCTCCCAGACAGGGGGCAAATTCACCCCTCCACTTT

J gene: TRBJ2-1
V gene: TRBV11-2
D gene: TRBD1
clone size: once
CDR3 protein: CASSLTGETYNEQFF
CDR3 DNA: TGTGCCAGCAGCCTAACAGGGGAGACCTACAATGAGCAGTTCTTC

J gene: TRBJ2-4
V gene: TRBV9
D gene: TRBD2
clone size: .
CDR3 protein: CASSSGLAGSDIQYF
CDR3 DNA: TGTGCCAGCAGCTCGGGACTAGCGGGGAGTGACATTCAGTACTTC

J gene: TRBJ2-1
V gene: TRBV7-9
D gene: .
clone size: .
CDR3 protein: CASSLAGGRPNEQFF
CDR3 DNA: TGTGCCAGCAGCTTAGCGGGAGGCCGCCCCAATGAGCAGTTCTTC

J gene: TRBJ1-2
V gene: TRBV6-5
D gene: .
clone size: few
CDR3 protein: CASSYSFSNYGYTF
CDR3 DNA: TGTGCCAGCAGTTACTCGTTCTCTAACTATGGCTACACCTTC

J gene: TRBJ2-1
V gene: TRBV5-1
D gene: .
clone size: once
CDR3 protein: CASSLGRHPLFF
CDR3 DNA: TGCGCCAGCAGCTTGGGACGGCATCCGCTGTTCTTC

J gene: TRBJ2-3
V gene: TRBV7-2
D gene: TRBD2
clone size: .
CDR3 protein: CASSLYFLAGVTDTQYF
CDR3 DNA: TGTGCCAGCAGCTTATATTTCCTAGCGGGAGTCACAGATACGCAGTATTTT

J gene: TRBJ2-1
V gene: TRBV5-4
D gene: TRBD2
clone size: .
CDR3 protein: CASSLGGLAGHNEQFF
CDR3 DNA: TGTGCCAGCAGCTTGGGGGGACTAGCGGGACATAATGAGCAGTTCTTC

J gene: TRBJ1-4
V gene: TRBV9
D gene: .
clone size: once
CDR3 protein: CASSVGPETGATNEKLFF
CDR3 DNA: TGTGCCAGCAGCGTAGGTCCCGAGACAGGTGCAACTAATGAAAAACTGTTTTTT